This TCR beta chain was sequenced for a study of Graves' ophthalmopathy and Graves' hyperthyroidism. Study-wide context: Peripheral blood was gathered at first diagnosis, ahead of any treatment whatsoever.

In its sample, this clonotype was seen many times. Its antigen remains unknown. Study-wide results and limits: From stable hyperthyroidism, ophthalmopathy was separated by a 13-signature model with 85% to 90% sensitivity and approximately 81% specificity.

Enrolled hyperthyroidism patients had a new diagnosis, a duration under 2 months, and an age of 18 to 65. Lactation, pregnancy, uncontrolled infections and other autoimmune diseases were all grounds for excluding patients. RNA transcripts provided the template for amplifying TCR beta CDR3 regions. Following a first-round RT-PCR that used HTBI primers, a second-round multiplex PCR was carried out. MiXCR, run by TCRdb on the multiplex PCR reads, gives a single entry per CDR3 protein. The sample has 400,000 to 450,000 distinct CDR3 sequences; over 20% are singletons. The CDR3 has 12 amino acids. Per germline, CDR1 MDHEN and CDR2 SYDVKM. V was cut by 8 bases and J by 2 bases, with 9 bases left in between.

Sequencing was done on a sample of peripheral blood. The chain joins TRBV28 to TRBJ1-2; maybe TRBD1 (5 bases). The sequence derives from a young woman with stable Graves' hyperthyroidism. This CDR3 reads CASGTGNYGYTF. CDR3 coding DNA: TGTGCCAGCGGGACGGGGAACTATGGCTACACCTTC.